Included here is one TCR beta chain sequence, with context. The sample comes from a study of control samples from healthy donors and cancer patients. V was pared by 5 bases and J by 8 bases, with 15 bases between. This CDR3 spans 13 amino acids. The germline V gene encodes CDR1 SEHNR and CDR2 FQNEAQ (reference sequence). Sequencing used immunoSEQ multiplex PCR; TCRdb keeps in-frame clones, though not all of them. The data show approximately 140,000 clones, 90% to 95% seen once. The TCR was taken from a man aged 18 to 29 in good health. The genes are TRBV7-9 and TRBJ1-2; unclear D gene. Specimen: blood. The CDR3 spells CASSPHLIGGYTF. Written as DNA, the CDR3 is TGTGCCAGCAGCCCCCACCTTATAGGAGGCTACACCTTC.